Detailed here is one T cell receptor (beta chain). Its antigen remains unknown. V gave up 7 bases and J gave up 0 bases; unmatched junction bases: 11. Germline assignment: CDR1 SQVTM and CDR2 ANQGSEA. The CDR3 has 17 amino acids. The data are from a study of shared clonotypes between healthy human individuals. General study points: Inspection by rarefaction showed sorted-subset sequencing to be incomplete despite large depth. Generation probability values for non-shared clonotypes were lower than those for clonotypes shared by all four donors.

Samples underwent the assay at deep level. The protocol was immunoSEQ multiplex PCR, while the TCRdb copy is restricted to in-frame clones and leaves out a portion. The sample consists of 550,000 to 600,000 clones, 95% to 98% of them appearing once. Terminally differentiated effector memory CD45RA+ cells were excluded by CCR7 positive selection of CD45RO-negative cells. Caucasian adults living in Nashville, Tennessee, provided all samples. The chain uses TRBV29-1 and TRBJ2-6, with TRBD1 matching over 8 bases. The sequencing input was naive CD8+ T cells sorted from blood. The sequence derives from a man aged 25 to 45 in good health. Here the CDR3 DNA reads TGCAGCGCTCGAAGGGGGACAGGTCTCTCTGGGGCCAACGTCCTGACTTTC. It codes for CSARRGTGLSGANVLTF.